This T cell receptor beta chain emerged from a study of T cells expressing NK-cell markers. Study summary: Seven HCMV-seropositive donors and one seronegative donor made up the eight sequenced donors.

Study-wide findings and caveats: NKG2C+ dominant clonotype frequencies in a handful of donors were roughly 1.0-7.5% of CD8+ T cells. Unclear, still, was the HCMV specificity of the expanded NKG2C+ T cell clones.

The cDNA for TCR beta came from 5'RACE template switching with UMIs. TCRdb reprocessed the 5' RACE reads and keeps a single row for each CDR3 protein, giving no DNA. This sample's table reports about half a million distinct CDR3 sequences. The CDR3 consists of 14 residues. CDR1 MNHNS and CDR2 SASEGT come from the germline V gene. Points on this clonotype: Its antigen is not known.

The chain recombines TRBV6-1 with TRBJ2-1; TCRdb outputs TRBD1, but without DNA this stays unchecked. The sequenced material came from blood T cells: a sorted CD56 or NKG2C T cell subset, CD4+ or CD8+ T cells, or bulk PBMC T cells (not recorded which). This clonotype was sampled from a woman in her forties or fifties in good health. The CDR3 reads CASQRAGQYNEQFF.